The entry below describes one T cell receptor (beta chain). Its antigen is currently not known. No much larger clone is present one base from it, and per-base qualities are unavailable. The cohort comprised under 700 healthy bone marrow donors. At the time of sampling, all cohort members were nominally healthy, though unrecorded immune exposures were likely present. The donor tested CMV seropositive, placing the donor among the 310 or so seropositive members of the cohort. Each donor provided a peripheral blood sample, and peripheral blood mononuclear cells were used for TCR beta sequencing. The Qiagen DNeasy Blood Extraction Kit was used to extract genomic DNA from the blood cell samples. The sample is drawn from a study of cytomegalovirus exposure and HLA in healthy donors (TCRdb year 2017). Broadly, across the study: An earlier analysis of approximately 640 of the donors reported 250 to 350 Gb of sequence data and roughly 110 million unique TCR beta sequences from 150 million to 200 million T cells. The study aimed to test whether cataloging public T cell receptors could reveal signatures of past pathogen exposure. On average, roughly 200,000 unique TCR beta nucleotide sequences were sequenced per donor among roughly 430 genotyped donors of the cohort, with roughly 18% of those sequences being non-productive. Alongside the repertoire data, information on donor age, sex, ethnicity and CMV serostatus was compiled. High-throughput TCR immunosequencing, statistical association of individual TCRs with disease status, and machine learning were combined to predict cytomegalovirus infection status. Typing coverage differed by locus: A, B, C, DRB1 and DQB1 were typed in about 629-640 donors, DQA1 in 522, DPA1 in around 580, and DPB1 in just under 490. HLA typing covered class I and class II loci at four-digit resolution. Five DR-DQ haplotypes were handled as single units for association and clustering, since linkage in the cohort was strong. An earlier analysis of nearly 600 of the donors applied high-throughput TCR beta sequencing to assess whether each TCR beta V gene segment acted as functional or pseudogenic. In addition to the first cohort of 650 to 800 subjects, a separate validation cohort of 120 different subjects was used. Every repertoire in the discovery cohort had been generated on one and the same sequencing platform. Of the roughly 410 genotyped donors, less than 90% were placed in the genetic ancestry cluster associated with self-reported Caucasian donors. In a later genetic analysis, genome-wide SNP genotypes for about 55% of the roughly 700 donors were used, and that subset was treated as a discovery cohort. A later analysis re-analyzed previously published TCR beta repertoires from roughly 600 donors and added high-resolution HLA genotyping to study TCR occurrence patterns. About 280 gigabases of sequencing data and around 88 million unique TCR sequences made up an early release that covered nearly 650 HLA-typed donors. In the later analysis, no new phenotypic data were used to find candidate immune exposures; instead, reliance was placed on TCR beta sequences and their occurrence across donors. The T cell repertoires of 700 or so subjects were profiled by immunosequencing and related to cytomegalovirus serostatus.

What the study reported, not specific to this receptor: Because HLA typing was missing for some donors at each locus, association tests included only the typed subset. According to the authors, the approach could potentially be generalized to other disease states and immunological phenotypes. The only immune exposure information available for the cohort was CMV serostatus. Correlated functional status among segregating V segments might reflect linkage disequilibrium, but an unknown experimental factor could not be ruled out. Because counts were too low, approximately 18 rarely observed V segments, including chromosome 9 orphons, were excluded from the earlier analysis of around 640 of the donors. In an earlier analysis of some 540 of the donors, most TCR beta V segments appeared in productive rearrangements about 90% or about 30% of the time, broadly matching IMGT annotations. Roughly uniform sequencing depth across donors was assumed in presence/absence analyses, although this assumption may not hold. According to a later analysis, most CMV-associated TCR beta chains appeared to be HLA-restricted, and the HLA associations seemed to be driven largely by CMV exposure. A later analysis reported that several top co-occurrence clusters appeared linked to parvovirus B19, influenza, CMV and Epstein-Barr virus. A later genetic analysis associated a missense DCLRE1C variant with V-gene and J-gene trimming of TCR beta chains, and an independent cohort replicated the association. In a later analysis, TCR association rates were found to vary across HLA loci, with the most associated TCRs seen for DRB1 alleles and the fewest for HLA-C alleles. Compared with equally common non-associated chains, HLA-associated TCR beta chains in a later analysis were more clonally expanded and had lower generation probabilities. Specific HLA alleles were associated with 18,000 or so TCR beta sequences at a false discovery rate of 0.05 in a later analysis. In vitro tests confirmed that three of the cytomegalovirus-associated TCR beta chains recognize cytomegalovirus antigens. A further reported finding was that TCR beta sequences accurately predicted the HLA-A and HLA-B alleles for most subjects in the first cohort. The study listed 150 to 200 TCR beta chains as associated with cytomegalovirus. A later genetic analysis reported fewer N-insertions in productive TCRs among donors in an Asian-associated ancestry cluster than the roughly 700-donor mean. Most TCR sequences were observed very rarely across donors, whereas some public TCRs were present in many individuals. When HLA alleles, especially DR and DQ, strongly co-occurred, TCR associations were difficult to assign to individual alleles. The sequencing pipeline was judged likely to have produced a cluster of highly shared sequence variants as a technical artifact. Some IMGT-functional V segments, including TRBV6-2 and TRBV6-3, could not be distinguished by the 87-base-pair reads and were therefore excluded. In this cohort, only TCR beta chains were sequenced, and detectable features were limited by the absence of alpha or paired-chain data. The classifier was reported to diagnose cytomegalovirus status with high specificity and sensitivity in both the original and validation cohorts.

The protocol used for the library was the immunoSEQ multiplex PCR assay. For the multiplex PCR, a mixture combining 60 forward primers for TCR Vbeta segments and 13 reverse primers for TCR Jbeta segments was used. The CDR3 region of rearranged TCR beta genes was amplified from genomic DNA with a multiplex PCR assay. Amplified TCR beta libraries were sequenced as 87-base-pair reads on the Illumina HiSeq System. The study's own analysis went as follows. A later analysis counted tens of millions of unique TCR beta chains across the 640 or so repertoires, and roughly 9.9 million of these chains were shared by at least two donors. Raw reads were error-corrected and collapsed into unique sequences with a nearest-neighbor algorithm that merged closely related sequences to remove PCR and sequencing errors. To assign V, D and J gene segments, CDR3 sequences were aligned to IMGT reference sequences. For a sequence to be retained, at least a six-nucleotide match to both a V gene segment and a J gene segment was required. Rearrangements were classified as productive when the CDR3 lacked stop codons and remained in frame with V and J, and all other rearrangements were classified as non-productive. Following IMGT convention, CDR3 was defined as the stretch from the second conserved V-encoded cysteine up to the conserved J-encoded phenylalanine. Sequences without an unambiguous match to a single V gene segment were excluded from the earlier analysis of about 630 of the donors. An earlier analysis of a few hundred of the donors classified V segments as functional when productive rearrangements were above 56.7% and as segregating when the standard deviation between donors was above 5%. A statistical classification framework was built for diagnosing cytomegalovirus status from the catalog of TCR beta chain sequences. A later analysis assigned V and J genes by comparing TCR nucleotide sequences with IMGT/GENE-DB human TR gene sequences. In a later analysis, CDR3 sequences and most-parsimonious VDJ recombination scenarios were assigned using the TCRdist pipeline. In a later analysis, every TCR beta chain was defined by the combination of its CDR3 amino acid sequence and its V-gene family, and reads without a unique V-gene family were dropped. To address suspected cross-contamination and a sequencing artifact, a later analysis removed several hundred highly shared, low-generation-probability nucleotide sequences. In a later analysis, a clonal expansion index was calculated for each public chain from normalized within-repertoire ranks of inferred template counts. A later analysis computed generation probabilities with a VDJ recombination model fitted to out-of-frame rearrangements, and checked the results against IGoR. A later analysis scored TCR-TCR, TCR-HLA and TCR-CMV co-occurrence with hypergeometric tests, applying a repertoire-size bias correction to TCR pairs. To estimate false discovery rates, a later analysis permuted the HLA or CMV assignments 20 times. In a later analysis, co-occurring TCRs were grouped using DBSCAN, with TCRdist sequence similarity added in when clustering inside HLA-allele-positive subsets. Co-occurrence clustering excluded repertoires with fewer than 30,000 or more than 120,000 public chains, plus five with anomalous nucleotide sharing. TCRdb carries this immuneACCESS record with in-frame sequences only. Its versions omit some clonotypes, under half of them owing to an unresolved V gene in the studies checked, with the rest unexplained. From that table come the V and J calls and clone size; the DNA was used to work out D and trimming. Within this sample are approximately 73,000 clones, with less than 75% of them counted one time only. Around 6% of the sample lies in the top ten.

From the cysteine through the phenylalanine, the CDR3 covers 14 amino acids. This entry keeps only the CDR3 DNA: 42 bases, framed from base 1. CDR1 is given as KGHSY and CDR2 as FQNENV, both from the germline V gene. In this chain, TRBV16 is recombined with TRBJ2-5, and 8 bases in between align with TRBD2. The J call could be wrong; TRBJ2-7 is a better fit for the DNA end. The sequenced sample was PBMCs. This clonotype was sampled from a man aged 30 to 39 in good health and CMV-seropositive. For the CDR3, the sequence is CASSLTSGAYEQYF. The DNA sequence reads TGTGCCAGCAGCCTCACTAGCGGAGCCTACGAGCAGTACTTC.